A selection of T cell receptor beta chains follows, all from one sample in a study of T cell responses to AZD1222 COVID-19 vaccine. Generated by immunoSEQ multiplex PCR, the TCRdb table keeps only in-frame clones and is missing some. This table holds tens of thousands of clones, around 86% found once. Source: peripheral blood, taken on day 0 of AZD1222 vaccination. These receptors all stem from an adult in good health. Each CDR3 is given without its conserved first and last residue. Clone size is not always given. Where it is, it says once, few, many or a class for expanded clones.

V,J,size,CDR3
TRBV12-3/TRBV12-4,TRBJ1-1,few,ASSRGQGSEAF
TRBV29-1,TRBJ1-2,NA,SVEDRRGGYGYT
TRBV14,TRBJ1-1,NA,ASSQGMNTEAF
TRBV24-1,TRBJ2-2,NA,ATSDLTSRGTGELF
TRBV7-9,TRBJ1-1,few,ASSLFRGRGTEAF
TRBV6-1,TRBJ1-1,NA,ATEGSGSTEAF
TRBV7-6,TRBJ1-5,once,ASSSKRTDSNQPQH
TRBV7-7,TRBJ2-3,NA,ASSGGGSHTQY
TRBV19,TRBJ2-3,NA,ASSSIGGTDTQY
TRBV27,TRBJ2-7,NA,ASSRGGPYEQY
TRBV6-2/TRBV6-3,TRBJ2-1,NA,ASSKTSGGANEQF
TRBV28,TRBJ1-1,NA,ASSTRGGWNTEAF
TRBV2,TRBJ1-2,NA,ASKLDQGYT
TRBV5-6,TRBJ2-1,NA,ASSIRDRYNEQF
TRBV5-8,TRBJ1-5,once,ASSLYSQPQH
TRBV28,TRBJ1-1,few,ASSYWGDRPDAF
TRBV19,TRBJ2-4,NA,ASSPGQITKNIQY
TRBV7-2,TRBJ1-1,NA,ASSLNGGGANTEAF
TRBV6-5,TRBJ2-7,NA,ASTRSSYEQY
TRBV10-3,TRBJ1-5,few,AISRDREVQPQH
TRBV4-1,TRBJ1-1,NA,ASSQDRFEAF
TRBV15,TRBJ2-7,NA,ATSSPHRGSYEQY
TRBV7-2,TRBJ1-3,NA,ASSVDREGGNTIY
TRBV6-2/TRBV6-3,TRBJ2-2,NA,ASSNQRGPGGTGELF
TRBV7-2,TRBJ2-1,few,ASRRLRGDYEQF
TRBV2,TRBJ2-7,NA,ASSVNFYEQY
TRBV3-1/TRBV3-2,TRBJ1-1,NA,ASSLRTPLNTEAF
TRBV5-4,TRBJ1-1,NA,ASSLDIFREEAF
TRBV4-1,TRBJ2-3,NA,ASSQGDYSTDTQY
TRBV30,TRBJ1-6,NA,ACPTRQATNSPLH
TRBV9,TRBJ1-1,NA,ASSPRQGDTEAF
TRBV6-2/TRBV6-3,TRBJ1-5,NA,ASSYSTQIVRPQH
TRBV6-1,TRBJ1-6,NA,ASSEQGPLNSPLH
TRBV28,TRBJ2-7,NA,ASSFPGEPHEQY
TRBV7-3,TRBJ1-2,NA,ASSLMGSPPGDYT
TRBV6-5,TRBJ1-2,NA,ANSSPTGSGYT
TRBV14,TRBJ1-2,NA,ASSRIPGQGIYGYT
TRBV7-2,TRBJ1-2,NA,ASSFSQGNYGYT
TRBV20-1,TRBJ1-5,NA,SASLDSNQPQH
TRBV28,TRBJ1-1,NA,ASQGDQVTEAF
TRBV9,TRBJ1-1,NA,ASSVEGTGVFMNTEAF
TRBV4-2,TRBJ2-2,NA,ASSQEPSGELTGELF
TRBV6-5,TRBJ1-2,NA,ASSRTGKGYGYT
TRBV6-2/TRBV6-3,TRBJ1-3,NA,ASSAYRGPGRGNTIY
TRBV13,TRBJ2-7,NA,ASSTRQVPMDEQY
TRBV27,TRBJ1-4,NA,ASSLRRDAREKLF